Sequencing of this TCR beta chain was carried out in a study of blood T cell repertoires in COVID-19. Trimming removed 3 bases at V and 3 bases at J, with 9 bases between. The CDR3 has 13 amino acids. Germline V gene lookup returns CDR1 MGHRA and CDR2 YSYEKL. The method was immunoSEQ multiplex PCR; TCRdb's version includes in-frame clones alone and lacks a portion of them. The data hold around 150,000 clones, with 70% to 90% observed a single time. The rearrangement uses TRBV4-1 and TRBJ2-7; perhaps TRBD1 as D (5 bases). The TCR sequence derives from a man aged 18 to 30 with acute or convalescent COVID-19. The sample consisted of peripheral blood. The CDR3 loop reads CASSHTGNYEQYF. Written as DNA, the CDR3 is TGCGCCAGCAGCCACACAGGAAACTACGAGCAGTACTTC.